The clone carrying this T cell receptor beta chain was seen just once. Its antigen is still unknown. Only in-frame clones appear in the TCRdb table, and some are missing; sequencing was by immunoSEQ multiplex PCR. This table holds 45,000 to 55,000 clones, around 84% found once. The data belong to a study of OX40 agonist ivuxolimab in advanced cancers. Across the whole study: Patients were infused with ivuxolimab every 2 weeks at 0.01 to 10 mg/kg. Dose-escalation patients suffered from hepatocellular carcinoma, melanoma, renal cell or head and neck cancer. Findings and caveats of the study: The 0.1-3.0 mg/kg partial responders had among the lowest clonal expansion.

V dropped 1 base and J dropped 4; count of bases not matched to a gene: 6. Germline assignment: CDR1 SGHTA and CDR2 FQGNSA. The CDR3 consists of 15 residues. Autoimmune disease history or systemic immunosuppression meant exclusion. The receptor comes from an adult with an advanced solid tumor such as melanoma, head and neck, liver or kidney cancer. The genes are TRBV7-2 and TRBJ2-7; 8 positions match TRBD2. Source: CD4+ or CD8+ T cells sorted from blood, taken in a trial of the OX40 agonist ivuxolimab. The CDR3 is CASSLVTGGSYEQYF. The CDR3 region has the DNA TGTGCCAGCAGCTTAGTTACGGGGGGGTCTTACGAGCAGTACTTC.